Below, 18 T cell receptor beta chains from the same sample are listed, as sequenced in a study of blood T cell repertoires in COVID-19. Clones were read by immunoSEQ multiplex PCR, and TCRdb kept only the in-frame ones, dropping some. The sample yields nearly 350,000 clones, around 86% seen once. Material for sequencing was peripheral blood. These TCRs come from a woman between 45 and 60 years old with COVID-19, enrolled during active disease.

V is TRBV19 and J is TRBJ1-2, with 8 positions matching TRBD1. The CDR3 contains 16 residues. J lost 8 bases, V lost 3 bases, and 14 bases had no gene match. CDR1 and CDR2 from the germline V gene are LNHDA and SQIVND (reference sequence). CDR3 loop: CASSMEDRALIFGYTF. The CDR3 bases are TGTGCCAGTAGTATGGAGGACAGGGCCCTAATTTTCGGCTACACCTTC.

The rearrangement links TRBV4-3 to TRBJ1-6, with D unclear. The length of the CDR3 is 17 residues. Per germline, CDR1 LGHNA and CDR2 YSLEER. V shed 4 bases and J shed 6 bases, with 19 bases lying between them. The CDR3 loop is CASSRHSGGKGNSPLHF. In nucleotides, the CDR3 is TGCGCCAGCAGCCGACATTCTGGCGGGAAGGGTAATTCACCCCTCCACTTT.

The J gene is TRBJ2-7, the V gene TRBV10-3, with 10 bases identical to TRBD2. This CDR3 is built from 17 residues. V lost 0 bases, J lost 0 bases, and 5 bases stayed unmatched. CDR1 is ENHRY, CDR2 SYGVKD, per germline. DNA for the CDR3: TGTGCCATCAGTGAGTCGACGCTAGCGGGAGTCTCCTACGAGCAGTACTTC. It yields the protein CAISESTLAGVSYEQYF.

This clone was counted once. The chain has TRBV5-1 and TRBJ2-1, with D possibly TRBD2 on 6 matching bases. V was clipped by 2 bases and J by 7 bases, with 19 bases between them. The CDR3 contains 16 residues. Germline-derived CDR1 and CDR2 are SGHRS and YFSETQ. The CDR3 nucleotides are TGCGCCAGCAGCTTTGTGGGAGGCTCCTTTTCAAATGAGCAGTTCTTC. It specifies CASSFVGGSFSNEQFF.

This clone was counted a few times. The chain is built from TRBV27 and TRBJ1-3; D remains unclear. Trimming left V 2 bases short and J 4 bases short, with 6 bases between. This CDR3 is built from 13 residues. Germline V lookup: CDR1 MNHEY, CDR2 SMNVEV (reference sequence). CDR3 residues: CASSLTRGNTIYF. As DNA, the CDR3 is TGTGCCAGCAGTTTAACACGCGGAAACACCATATATTTT.

This sequence joins TRBV3-1 (or the pseudogene TRBV3-2) and TRBJ2-7; TRBD1 aligns across 7 bases. This CDR3 has 13 amino acids. Germline V gene data show CDR1 as LGHDT and CDR2 as YNNKEL (reference sequence). Trimming cost V 1 base and J 10 bases; bases outside gene matches: 7. CDR3 DNA: TGTGCCAGCAGCCAAGTGCAAGGGGGCGGTCAGTACTTC. This sequence encodes CASSQVQGGGQYF.

The chain combines TRBV24-1 with TRBJ1-2; 7 bases are shared with TRBD1. Germline V gives CDR1 KGHDR, CDR2 SFDVKD. There are 15 residues in the CDR3. V lost 4 bases, J lost 7 bases, and 11 bases stayed unmatched. The CDR3 spells CATSEGGGGSVGYTF. The CDR3 bases are TGTGCCACCAGTGAAGGAGGAGGGGGCTCGGTTGGCTACACCTTC.

The genes are TRBV5-1 and TRBJ2-3, with 14 bases matching TRBD2. The V segment lost 4 bases and the J segment 5 bases; nucleotides outside the gene matches: 3. From germline, CDR1 is SGHRS and CDR2 YFSETQ. The CDR3 has 15 amino acids. The chain's CDR3 is CASSPGLAGVDTQYF. The CDR3 DNA follows: TGCGCCAGCAGCCCGGGACTAGCGGGAGTAGATACGCAGTATTTT.

The J gene is TRBJ1-2, the V gene TRBV7-2, with TRBD1 matching over 7 bases. The germline V gene encodes CDR1 SGHTA and CDR2 FQGNSA. The ends lost 4 bases at V and 2 bases at J; junction bases unmatched: 4. CDR3 length equals 14 residues. The CDR3 nucleotides read TGTGCCAGCAGCTACGGACAGGCAAACTATGGCTACACCTTC. This codes for CASSYGQANYGYTF.

V usage is TRBV7-6 and J usage is TRBJ2-1; tentatively, D is TRBD1 (6 bases). Germline V gives CDR1 SGHVS, CDR2 FNYEAQ. The CDR3 covers 15 residues. V gave up 5 bases and J gave up 0 bases, with 11 bases separating them. CDR3 sequence: CASSQQGVSYNEQFF. The CDR3 nucleotides are TGTGCCAGCAGCCAACAGGGTGTCTCCTACAATGAGCAGTTCTTC.

For this clone: The identical CDR3 is also encoded by other nucleotide sequences in the sample. The chain couples TRBV19 to TRBJ1-1; 7 nucleotides align to TRBD1. The V segment lost 4 bases and the J segment 1 base; nucleotides outside the gene matches: 6. The CDR3 is made up of 15 amino acids. From germline, CDR1 is LNHDA and CDR2 SQIVND (reference sequence). The CDR3 loop is CASSTRQGRNTEAFF. CDR3 sequence (DNA): TGTGCCAGTAGTACCCGACAGGGTAGGAACACTGAAGCTTTCTTT. Based on the CDR3 plus reference TRBV19 and TRBJ1-1, the full variable domain is DGGITQSPKYLFRKEGQNVTLSCEQNLNHDAMYWYRQDPGQGLRLIYYSQIVNDFQKGDIAEGYSVSREKKESFPLTVTSAQKNPTAFYLCASSTRQGRNTEAFFGQGTRLTVV.

In nucleotides, the CDR3 is TGTGCCAGCAGTTCCGGGACAGGGGAGTTATACTACGAGCAGTACTTC. Its protein product is CASSSGTGELYYEQYF. V gene TRBV5-5 combines with J gene TRBJ2-7, with TRBD1 matching over 10 bases. J gave up 3 bases and V 5 bases, and 11 bases lay outside the gene matches. The CDR3 consists of 16 residues. Germline loops: CDR1 SGHKS, CDR2 YYEKEE (reference sequence).

To note about this clone: Other DNA sequences in this sample translate to the same CDR3. The genes are TRBV6-5 and TRBJ1-2; 8 positions agree with TRBD1. Per the germline V gene, CDR1 is MNHEY and CDR2 is SVGAGI. The CDR3 runs 14 residues. With V trimmed by 5 bases and J by 0 bases, 2 bases remained unmatched. CDR3 protein: CASSRDRPNYGYTF. In nucleotides, the CDR3 is TGTGCCAGCAGTAGGGACAGGCCTAACTATGGCTACACCTTC.

The chain joins TRBV11-2 to TRBJ2-7; D is perhaps TRBD2 (6 bases). This CDR3 comprises 15 residues. With 3 bases removed from V and 7 bases from J, the gap between germline ends came to 19 bases. Germline V gene data show CDR1 as SGHAT and CDR2 as FQNNGV. CDR3: CASSFTGLSPWEQYF. The CDR3 coding sequence is TGTGCCAGCAGCTTTACGGGACTTTCACCGTGGGAGCAGTACTTC.

The V call is TRBV11-2, the J call TRBJ2-7; 10 nucleotides align to TRBD1. CDR1 and CDR2 (germline): SGHAT, FQNNGV. V trimming: 5 bases; J trimming: 3 bases; junction bases outside the gene matches: 1. This CDR3 has 13 amino acids. The CDR3 region has the DNA TGTGCCAGCAGCCGGGACAGGGGCTACGAGCAGTACTTC. Translating gives CASSRDRGYEQYF. Filled out from reference TRBV11-2 and TRBJ2-7, the complete variable domain reads EAGVAQSPRYKIIEKRQSVAFWCNPISGHATLYWYQQILGQGPKLLIQFQNNGVVDDSQLPKDRFSAERLKGVDSTLKIQPAKLEDSAVYLCASSRDRGYEQYFGPGTRLTVT.

The chain joins TRBV15 to TRBJ2-7, with TRBD1 matching over 7 bases. This CDR3 has 15 residues. Germline CDR1 LNHNV, CDR2 YYDKDF (reference sequence). The junction had 6 bases not matched to a gene; V was cut back by 3 bases and J by 1 base. The DNA for the CDR3 is TGTGCCACCAGCAGCTTTGACAGGGATTCCTACGAGCAGTACTTC. This sequence encodes CATSSFDRDSYEQYF.

This clone was picked up one time. The rearrangement joins TRBV7-9 to TRBJ2-4, with TRBD1 matching over 10 bases. V gave up 1 base and J gave up 6 bases; unmatched junction bases: 6. CDR1 is SEHNR, CDR2 FQNEAQ, per germline (reference sequence). The CDR3 spans 16 residues. The CDR3 spells CASSLGQGAAGNIQYF. The DNA of the CDR3 is TGTGCCAGCAGCTTAGGACAGGGGGCGGCTGGAAACATTCAGTACTTC.

This clone was detected once. The V gene is TRBV12-3 or TRBV12-4, the J gene TRBJ2-4; tentatively, D is TRBD2 (6 bases). V lost 5 bases and J lost 14, with 16 bases in between. CDR3 length: 12 amino acids. CDR3 nucleotides: TGTGCCAGCAGTATGACGGGAGTGTTTAAGTACTTC. It encodes CASSMTGVFKYF.